This T cell receptor beta chain appears in the sequencing data of a study of shared clonotypes between healthy human individuals (dated by TCRdb to 2019 to 2021). Background on the whole study: Two women and a few men aged 18 to 49 years were included in the cohort. For each donor, CD4 naive and CD4 memory were each given three plates, CD8 naive was given two plates, and CD8 memory was given one plate. To estimate repertoire size and how much clonotypes are shared between individuals, the study performed deep sequencing of blood TCR repertoires from a handful of healthy adults. To increase sequencing depth and limit assay-specific biases, different laboratories used diverse techniques to prepare libraries and sequence TCR repertoires. Between about 0.8 and 8.9 billion PBMCs per donor were obtained by leukapheresis.

Concerning this clone: The antigen it binds to is not known. No much larger clone is present one base from it, and per-base qualities are unavailable.

Overall study outcomes, separate from this receptor: Based on pairwise subsampling, the degree of clonotype sharing among donors was expected to be affected by sequencing depth. Sharing across a handful of donors was observed for about 5% of naive CD4, under 4% of naive CD8, around 2.5% of memory CD4, and 0.4% of memory CD8 clonotypes. Naive subsets generally had larger estimated clonotype richness than memory subsets. The small number of donors limited the genetic and exposure-history diversity represented. Clonotypes shared by all four sorted-subset donors showed higher generation probabilities than non-shared clonotypes. Only blood was sampled, and tissue TCR repertoires likely differ from those in blood. Even with the large sequencing depth, rarefaction of the sorted-subset datasets indicated that sequencing was incomplete.

The CDR3 starts with the cysteine, ends with the phenylalanine, and has 16 residues. Only CDR3 DNA remains: 48 bases, in frame from the first base. The CDR1 and CDR2 encoded by the germline V gene (reference sequence) are GTSNPN and SVGIG. V sheds 5 bases and J sheds 0 bases, leaving 16 bases between their ends. CD8 naive samples were obtained by positive selection for CCR7 among CD45RO-negative cells, yielding a CD45RA+CCR7+ population from which TemRA cells were excluded. Healthy HIV-negative adults with no recently reported acute infections or vaccinations were included as donors. Every donor was a Caucasian adult residing in Nashville, Tennessee, USA. Blood was collected by leukapheresis, and PBMCs were isolated by Ficoll-Histopaque density gradient centrifugation and then cryopreserved in liquid nitrogen vapor phase. Analytical flow cytometry was used to check the purity and quantity of each magnetically sorted T cell population. From each sorted fraction, genomic DNA was isolated and quantified by UV absorbance on a Nanodrop 2000c.

TCR CDR3 regions were amplified from genomic DNA by multiplex PCR using the deep immunoSEQ assay. Extracted genomic DNA from each cell subset was spread evenly across all wells of several immunoSEQ 96-well plates, with each plate serving as a replicate. For sorted subsets, each replicate PCR was loaded with around 200 ng genomic DNA, equivalent to 25,000 to 35,000 T cell genomes. Purified libraries were measured with a Qubit 3.0 fluorometer, size-checked on a Bioanalyzer 2100, and measured again with the KAPA Library Quantification kit. Each immunoSEQ 96-well plate was sequenced on its own single-read 150-cycle Illumina NextSeq 550 flow cell. Concerning the study's data processing: Because the immunoSEQ output held only junctional sequences and lacked quality scores, the filtering could not match the filtering applied to full-length reads. To assign V/J genes and CDR3, sequences were annotated against IMGT germline references using PyIR, a Python wrapper for IgBLAST v1.9. Reads were removed for weak V/J assignments (E-value above 1e-6), missing CDR3, stop codons, out-of-frame junctions, or ambiguous translated residues. V3J clonotypes were defined as sequences sharing an identical inferred V gene, J gene, and CDR3 amino acid sequence. Percentage overlap between repertoires was calculated by dividing the number of shared unique clonotypes by the size of the smaller repertoire. Three approaches were used to assess repertoire richness: RTK rarefaction, the Chao1 estimator, and Recon v2.1 estimates of unobserved clonotypes. For all TCRbeta clonotypes obtained by the gDNA method from a few donors, generation probabilities were computed with OLGA. In TCRdb, the immuneACCESS table is reduced to in-frame sequences with V and J assigned. These tables do not hold every clone; where another copy was compared, an unresolved V gene accounts for under half, and the others remain unexplained. That table gives V, J and clone size, and the DNA gave D and trimming. The sample records 1.5 million to 2.5 million clones, about 95% of which are singletons. The ten largest clones take up 1.2% of the sample.

The sequencing input was naive CD8+ T cells sorted from blood. Reading the label with the study, this specimen's cell subset or site is: CD45RA+CCR7+. The clonotype originates from a man younger than 30 in good health. Recombination joined TRBV30 with TRBJ2-2, with an unclear D gene assignment. The CDR3 protein sequence reads: CAWLDGLYANTGELFF. The DNA reads TGTGCCTGGCTTGACGGATTATACGCGAACACCGGGGAGCTGTTTTTT.